The T cell receptor beta chain described here comes from a study of glioma-infiltrating T cells. General study findings and limits: Above-expected tissue-blood divergence occurred in all gliomas, most in low-grade ones. Very few CDR3 sequences were shared between tissue and blood.

Using RNA template, CDR3s of TCR alpha and beta were amplified with iRepertoire arm-PCR. Tissue mRNA or PBMC total RNA, about 95-450 ng, went into one-step reverse transcription and amplification. TCRdb re-derived calls from the multiplex PCR reads in MiXCR, one entry per CDR3 protein. The table lists approximately 88,000 distinct CDR3 sequences, 20% to 25% of them singletons. Worth noting for this clonotype: Its matching antigen is unknown.

This receptor was identified in a human donor with low-grade glioma or glioblastoma, undergoing nonglioma brain surgery, or in good health (not recorded which). The specimen sequenced was glioma tissue, nonneoplastic brain tissue, or PBMCs (not recorded which).

The CDR3, as DNA: TGTGCCAGCAGCCGGCTCCCGGGGGGCGCTTCCCAGACCCAGTACTTC. It yields the protein CASSRLPGGASQTQYF. The chain recombines TRBV3-1 with TRBJ2-5, with D tentatively TRBD2 (7 bases). Germline loops: CDR1 LGHDT, CDR2 YNNKEL (reference sequence). V was shortened by 4 bases and J by 6 bases, with 21 bases between the two germline ends. CDR3 length: 16 amino acids.